The rows below give T cell receptor beta chains drawn from one sample of a study of shared T cell receptors in the human thymus. TCRdb's table, derived via immunoSEQ multiplex PCR, lists solely in-frame clones and lacks some. This table holds some 760,000 clones, over 75% found once. A further study also used this sample, focusing on human thymus T cells.

Sequenced sample: thymocytes. The receptors originated from a girl in the first two years of life with a congenital heart defect. The CDR3 runs from the conserved cysteine through the conserved F or W. A D gene is named only where the DNA matches it firmly. The size entry is marked missing in some rows and otherwise reads once, few, many or a size class.

TRBJ1-2	TRBV19	once	.	TGTGCCAGTAGTGTTCGGGTGGGCTATGGCTACACCTTC	CASSVRVGYGYTF
TRBJ1-1	TRBV10-3	.	TRBD1	TGTGCCATCTCTACAGGGGGAGTTGGGGCTTTCTTT	CAISTGGVGAFF
TRBJ1-1	TRBV28	once	TRBD1	TGTGCCAGCAGTGCGGACAGGGCTAACACTGAAGCTTTCTTT	CASSADRANTEAFF
TRBJ1-2	TRBV20-1	few	.	TGCAGTGCTAGATCCGGGAATGGCTACACCTTC	CSARSGNGYTF
TRBJ1-5	TRBV7-8	once	.	TGTGCCAGCAGCCCATACCGTGGGGCCAATCAGCCCCAGCATTTT	CASSPYRGANQPQHF
TRBJ1-2	TRBV5-1	.	.	TGCGCCAGCAGCCCATCCTTAGGGAGCCATGGCTACACCTTC	CASSPSLGSHGYTF
TRBJ1-2	TRBV7-8	.	.	TGTGCCAGCAGCCAAGGACATTTTAAAGGCTATGGCTACACCTTC	CASSQGHFKGYGYTF
TRBJ1-2	TRBV5-5	.	.	TGTGCCAGCAGCCAACGGGGTCCTAACTATGGCTACACCTTC	CASSQRGPNYGYTF
TRBJ1-2	TRBV11-2	few	.	TGTGCCAGCAGCAATACGCGCAACTATGGCTACACCTTC	CASSNTRNYGYTF
TRBJ2-7	TRBV4-1	.	.	TGCGCCAGCAGCCAAGATTTGACAGGCGGATACGAGCAGTACTTC	CASSQDLTGGYEQYF
TRBJ2-3	TRBV7-2	.	TRBD2	TGTGCCAGCAGCTTAGCGCCGGGGACTAGCATGTCAGATACGCAGTATTTT	CASSLAPGTSMSDTQYF
TRBJ2-3	TRBV28	.	TRBD2	TGTGCCAGCAGACCAAGGGGGCGGGGGGGCCTGTTCGCTACAGATACGCAGTATTTT	CASRPRGRGGLFATDTQYF